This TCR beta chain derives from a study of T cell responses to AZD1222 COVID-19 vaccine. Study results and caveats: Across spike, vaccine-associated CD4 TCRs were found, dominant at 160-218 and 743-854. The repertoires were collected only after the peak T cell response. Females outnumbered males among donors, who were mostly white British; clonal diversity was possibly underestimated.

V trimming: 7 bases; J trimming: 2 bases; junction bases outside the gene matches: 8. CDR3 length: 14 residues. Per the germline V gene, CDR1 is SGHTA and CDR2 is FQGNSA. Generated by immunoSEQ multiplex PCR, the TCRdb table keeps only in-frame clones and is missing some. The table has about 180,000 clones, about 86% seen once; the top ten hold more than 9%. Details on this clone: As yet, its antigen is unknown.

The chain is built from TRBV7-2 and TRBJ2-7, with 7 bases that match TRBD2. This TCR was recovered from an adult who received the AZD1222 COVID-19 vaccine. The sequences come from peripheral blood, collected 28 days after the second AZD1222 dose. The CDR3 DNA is TGTGCCAGCATCCCTGGGAGGGTCCCCTACGAGCAGTACTTC. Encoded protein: CASIPGRVPYEQYF.